The T cell receptor (beta chain) described here comes from a study of regulatory T cells in long-lasting Graves disease. Building of the TCR beta libraries involved iRepertoire HTBI primers and Arm-PCR of CDR3 regions. TCRdb ran MiXCR on the multiplex PCR reads and lists one entry per CDR3 protein. The table records under 700,000 distinct CDR3 sequences, about 16% of them present only once. Many counts were recorded for this clonotype. The V gene's germline CDR1 is MNHEY and CDR2 SMNVEV (reference sequence). With 0 bases removed from V and 6 bases from J, the gap between germline ends came to 12 bases. The CDR3 is 15 amino acids. As for time point: newly diagnosed GD, antithyroid drugs for less than 3 months. Extracted PBMC RNA gave rise to the TCR library. Separately, the same data were catalogued under a study of T cells in Graves' hyperthyroidism and ophthalmopathy. From that study: Peripheral blood also featured most of the thyroid clonotypes expanded above 0.001. Model output signaled ophthalmopathy a median approximately 6 months ahead of onset.

The sequencing here drew on peripheral blood mononuclear cells (PBMCs), taken at new diagnosis, from a patient treated with antithyroid drugs. The chain links TRBV27 to TRBJ2-1; D is unclear. This clonotype was obtained from a woman aged 35-65 years with Graves disease. The CDR3: CASSLSAGRRNEQFF. Here the CDR3 DNA reads TGTGCCAGCAGTTTATCAGCTGGACGCCGCAATGAGCAGTTCTTC.